This T cell receptor beta chain is drawn from a study of cytomegalovirus exposure and HLA in healthy donors. Study-wide results and caveats: Rare TCR sequences predominated, though certain public TCRs were found in many donors.

This clone was seen a handful of times. Its cognate antigen is unknown. The CDR3 consists of 16 residues. With V trimmed by 5 bases and J by 5 bases, 12 bases remained unmatched. Germline V CDR1 and CDR2: LNHDA, SQIVND (reference sequence). The PCR was carried out with 60 Vbeta primers and 13 Jbeta primers. The protocol was immunoSEQ multiplex PCR, while the TCRdb copy is restricted to in-frame clones and leaves out a portion. Here the sample spans tens of thousands of clones, under 70% being singletons. The sample taken for sequencing was PBMCs. The receptor's source is a man aged 55 to 70 in good health and CMV-seropositive. The rearrangement uses TRBV19 and TRBJ1-2; TRBD1 matches 9 bases. The CDR3 loop is CASSPRTGARKYGYTF. The CDR3 DNA follows: TGTGCCAGTAGTCCGCGGACAGGGGCGAGGAAATATGGCTACACCTTC.